The 23 T cell receptor beta chains in this list originate from one sample, sequenced in a study of CD8+ T cells in alopecia areata. TCR sequencing used cDNA made by reverse transcription of extracted RNA. The data were produced by immunoSEQ multiplex PCR, yet TCRdb's version contains in-frame clones alone and is incomplete. This sample has about 270,000 clones, with about 62% found just once. Treatment: oral pan-JAK inhibitor, 5-10 mg twice daily. Here the sequenced sample was CD4+ T cells sorted from blood, taken at roughly week 53, from a patient treated with tofacitinib. These receptors came from a human donor with alopecia areata.

This chain joins TRBV23-1 and TRBJ1-5; D gene unclear. Being an ORF, TRBV23-1 has a function that is uncertain. Trimming took off 1 base at V and 0 bases at J, with 13 bases between the two ends. The CDR3 contains 17 residues. The CDR3 region has the DNA TGCGCCAGCAGTCAATGCACCGAGCGGGGTAGCAATCAGCCCCAGCATTTT. This codes for CASSQCTERGSNQPQHF.

The chain has TRBV5-6 and TRBJ2-5; D is unclear. V lost 0 bases, J lost 7 bases, and 16 bases lay in between. The length of the CDR3 is 15 residues. Looked up from germline, CDR1 is SGHDT and CDR2 is YYEEEE. In nucleotides, the CDR3 is TGTGCCAGCAGCTTGGTTGAATCCCCCTCAGGGACCCAGTACTTC. Residues: CASSLVESPSGTQYF.

V and J are TRBV18 and TRBJ2-5, with 9 positions matching TRBD1. The length of the CDR3 is 14 residues. CDR1 KGHSH and CDR2 LQKENI come from the germline V gene. Losses at the gene ends were 2 bases for V and 4 bases for J; bases not matched to a gene: 2. In DNA form, the CDR3 reads TGTGCCAGCTCACCAGGGACAGGGAGAGAGACCCAGTACTTC. Translated, it gives CASSPGTGRETQYF.

This rearrangement joins TRBV4-3 to TRBJ1-2; no firm D call. The ends were cut back, 0 bases at V and 1 base at J, with 15 bases in the middle. In germline, CDR1 is LGHNA, CDR2 YSLEER. The CDR3 length is 17 residues. The CDR3 bases are TGCGCCAGCAGCCAAGATGTTGGGGTCCAGGTTAACTATGGCTACACCTTC. It yields the protein CASSQDVGVQVNYGYTF.

The rearrangement uses TRBV5-1 and TRBJ2-4; the D is unclear. The CDR3 has 14 residues. Germline CDR1 and CDR2: SGHRS and YFSETQ. Trimming removed 0 bases from V and 8 bases from J, with 12 bases in between. CDR3 DNA sequence: TGCGCCAGCAGCTTGGGTCAGCTATGGGACATTCAGTACTTC. Its translation: CASSLGQLWDIQYF.

This clone has just a few counts. This sequence joins TRBV5-1 and TRBJ2-2, with TRBD1 as a possible D gene (5 bases). Germline V CDR1 and CDR2: SGHRS, YFSETQ. The CDR3 length is 16 residues. V was cut by 0 bases and J by 4 bases, with 13 bases left in between. CDR3 nucleotides: TGCGCCAGCAGCTTGGTAGGGGCCCTGCTCACCGGGGAGCTGTTTTTT. Its protein is CASSLVGALLTGELFF.

The chain carries TRBV30 and TRBJ2-3; possibly TRBD2 for D (5 bases). Germline V gene data show CDR1 as GTSNPN and CDR2 as SVGIG (reference sequence). Between the trimmed V and J ends, which lost 0 bases and 2 bases, there was a span of 6 bases. The CDR3 extends over 13 amino acids. The CDR3 reads CAWSVDYTDTQYF. The CDR3 DNA reads TGTGCCTGGAGTGTAGACTACACAGATACGCAGTATTTT.

This chain uses TRBV6-1 with TRBJ2-5, with D perhaps matching TRBD2 (5 bases). Germline loops: CDR1 MNHNS, CDR2 SASEGT. V was pared by 4 bases and J by 2 bases, with 14 bases between. This CDR3 region has 15 residues. The CDR3 loop is CASSGASSRQETQYF. Written as DNA, the CDR3 is TGTGCCAGCAGTGGGGCTAGCTCACGGCAAGAGACCCAGTACTTC.

This clone was observed a handful of times. V is TRBV25-1 and J is TRBJ1-5; TRBD1 is a possible D gene (5 bases). The germline V gene has CDR1 MGHDK and CDR2 SYGVNS. The CDR3 loop spans 14 amino acids. V lost 1 base to trimming and J lost 3 bases, with 7 bases between them. The CDR3 is CASSEWGDNQPQHF. CDR3 bases: TGTGCCAGCAGTGAATGGGGCGACAATCAGCCCCAGCATTTT.

The sample holds a few counts of this clone. This rearrangement joins TRBV6-5 to TRBJ1-5; 8 positions match TRBD1. The CDR3 length is 15 residues. Germline CDR1 and CDR2: MNHEY and SVGAGI. V shed 5 bases, J shed 4 bases, and the junction held 7 bases outside the gene matches. CDR3 region: CASSPDRGENQPQHF. The DNA for the CDR3 is TGTGCCAGCAGTCCTGACAGGGGAGAGAATCAGCCCCAGCATTTT.

The chain uses TRBV29-1 and TRBJ2-3; the D is unclear. Germline V gene sequence: CDR1 SQVTM, CDR2 ANQGSEA. Trimming took off 4 bases at V and 6 bases at J, with 8 bases between the two ends. The length of the CDR3 is 11 residues. CDR3 nucleotide sequence: TGCAGCGTTGTGGTGGGCGATACGCAGTATTTT. Protein product: CSVVVGDTQYF.

The chain couples TRBV30 to TRBJ1-6; possible D gene TRBD1, 5 bases. Looked up from germline, CDR1 is GTSNPN and CDR2 is SVGIG (reference sequence). V was shortened by 8 bases and J by 7 bases, with 15 bases between the two germline ends. The CDR3 spans 13 residues. The CDR3 spells CARQFNRNSPLHF. CDR3 nucleotides: TGTGCCCGCCAATTCAACAGGAATTCACCCCTCCACTTT.

The chain links TRBV30 to TRBJ2-2, with 7 nucleotides matching TRBD1. CDR3 length equals 13 residues. CDR1 and CDR2 (germline): GTSNPN, SVGIG (reference sequence). Losses at the gene ends were 7 bases for V and 6 bases for J; bases not matched to a gene: 8. CDR3 in amino acids: CASGQHIAGELFF. CDR3 sequence (DNA): TGTGCCTCGGGACAGCATATCGCCGGGGAGCTGTTTTTT.

The sample holds a few counts of this clone. The rearrangement joins TRBV20-1 to TRBJ2-7; D is ambiguous. Germline lookup yields CDR1 DFQATT and CDR2 SNEGSKA (reference sequence). V lost 5 bases and J lost 3, with 8 bases in between. CDR3 size: 11 residues. CDR3 DNA: TGCAGTGCTGCTAGGATCTACGAGCAGTACTTC. Translation gives CSAARIYEQYF.

This clone has just a few counts. The CDR3 DNA sequence: TGTGCCAGCAGCCAAGATTGGGGAGCCCGCTCCTACGAGCAGTACTTC. Residues: CASSQDWGARSYEQYF. The chain carries TRBV14 and TRBJ2-7, with D perhaps matching TRBD2 (5 bases). The V and J ends lost 0 bases and 0 bases respectively, with 12 bases between them. The length of the CDR3 is 16 residues. CDR1 is SGHDN and CDR2 is FVKESK in the germline V gene.

J is TRBJ2-3 and V is TRBV15; no definite D call. This CDR3 is built from 15 residues. V was cut by 0 bases and J by 0 bases, with 7 bases left in between. In germline, CDR1 is LNHNV, CDR2 YYDKDF (reference sequence). CDR3 protein: CATSRDGQSTDTQYF. The CDR3 coding sequence is TGTGCCACCAGCAGAGATGGGCAGAGCACAGATACGCAGTATTTT.

The rearrangement links TRBV5-1 to TRBJ2-1; TRBD2 matches 7 bases. Germline V CDR1 and CDR2: SGHRS, YFSETQ. V dropped 8 bases and J dropped 5; count of bases not matched to a gene: 7. This CDR3 has 13 residues. This CDR3 is CASNRDYHNEQFF. CDR3 in DNA: TGCGCCAGTAACCGGGACTACCACAATGAGCAGTTCTTC.

The gene calls are TRBV30 and TRBJ1-2; 8 nucleotides line up with TRBD1. The CDR3 has 15 amino acids. CDR1 and CDR2 (germline): GTSNPN, SVGIG (reference sequence). Germline trimming cut 0 bases from V and 4 bases from J; bases unmatched to any gene: 7. The chain's CDR3 is CAWSVSGGGGYGYTF. CDR3 nucleotides: TGTGCCTGGAGTGTTTCAGGGGGCGGCGGCTATGGCTACACCTTC.

This clone was seen a handful of times. The V call is TRBV4-2, the J call TRBJ2-5, with D maybe TRBD1 (5 bases). CDR3 length: 14 amino acids. CDR1 LGHNA and CDR2 YNFKEQ come from the germline V gene. The V end lost 0 bases, the J end lost 3 bases, and 8 bases lay between the germline ends. The CDR3 protein is CASSQDAGKETQYF. Here the CDR3 DNA reads TGTGCCAGCAGCCAAGATGCAGGGAAAGAGACCCAGTACTTC.

The V call is TRBV7-8, the J call TRBJ1-2, with D unclear. V lost 1 base and J lost 6, with 15 bases in between. CDR3 length equals 15 residues. Germline-derived CDR1 and CDR2 are SGHVS and FQNEAQ. CDR3 coding DNA: TGTGCCAGCAGCTTAGTTGTACTGGAGAAGAATGGCTACACCTTC. It codes for CASSLVVLEKNGYTF.

A word on this clone: This same CDR3 is encoded by further DNA sequences in the sample. The chain links TRBV7-9 to TRBJ2-5; D is undetermined. The ends were cut back, 0 bases at V and 0 bases at J, with 5 bases in the middle. The CDR3 totals 14 residues. Germline values: CDR1 SEHNR, CDR2 FQNEAQ (reference sequence). The CDR3 loop is CASSLAEYQETQYF. CDR3 coding DNA: TGTGCCAGCAGCTTAGCAGAGTACCAAGAGACCCAGTACTTC.

The V and J genes are TRBV30 and TRBJ2-7; 7 bases line up with TRBD1. Germline CDR1 GTSNPN, CDR2 SVGIG (reference sequence). V was pared by 4 bases and J by 5 bases, with 11 bases of the junction left unmatched. The CDR3 totals 14 residues. CDR3 amino acids: CAWTATGNLNEQYF. The CDR3 DNA is TGTGCCTGGACAGCGACAGGGAATCTTAACGAGCAGTACTTC. Full variable domain (rest looked up from reference TRBV30 and TRBJ2-7): SQTIHQWPATLVQPVGSPLSLECTVEGTSNPNLYWYRQAAGRGLQLLFYSVGIGQISSEVPQNLSASRPQDRQFILSSKKLLLSDSGFYLCAWTATGNLNEQYFGPGTRLTVT.

The chain employs TRBV20-1 and TRBJ2-5; D may be TRBD1 (5 bases). V was cut by 3 bases and J by 5 bases, with 7 bases left in between. Germline V gene lookup returns CDR1 DFQATT and CDR2 SNEGSKA (reference sequence). CDR3 length: 11 amino acids. This chain's CDR3 is CSASQGETQYF. For the CDR3, the DNA is TGCAGTGCTAGTCAGGGCGAGACCCAGTACTTC.